The clone carrying this TCR beta chain was recorded once. The CDR3 is 11 residues long. Per the germline V gene, CDR1 is LGHDT and CDR2 is YNNKEL (reference sequence). V gave up 1 base and J gave up 9 bases, with 4 bases separating them. Authors' processing steps: Researchers report that nucleated cell counts were estimated from reference gene primer amplification. The repertoire was sequenced with immunoSEQ multiplex PCR; TCRdb's copy has only in-frame clones and lacks some. V, J and clone size reflect that table, while D and trimming were determined from the DNA. Of 200,000 to 250,000 clones listed, 88% are singletons. This sample was taken from a study of blood T cell repertoires in COVID-19. Study overall: Collection of acute and convalescent COVID-19 samples took place in the United States, Italy and Spain. Nucleic acid was either cDNA or gDNA, and it came from T cells, B-cell-depleted T cells, or PBMCs.

The specimen sequenced was peripheral blood. The sequence came from a woman between 55 and 75 years old with acute or convalescent COVID-19. The V and J genes are TRBV3-1 (or the pseudogene TRBV3-2) and TRBJ2-1; no firm D call. The CDR3, as DNA: TGTGCCAGCAGCCAAGCCAGTGAGCAGTTCTTC. This codes for CASSQASEQFF.